These 32 T cell receptor beta chains share one sample of origin, sequenced in a study of shared clonotypes between healthy human individuals. Clones were sequenced by immunoSEQ multiplex PCR, and TCRdb holds only the in-frame ones, with some missing. The data contain 850,000 to 1,100,000 clones, about 72% of them singletons. The sequencing input was memory CD4+ T cells from PBMCs. As for subset: CD45RA-negative fraction. These TCRs come from a young man in good health. Some clones in this sample may be carry-over from other donors' samples.

This clone was seen just once. The V and J genes are TRBV5-1 and TRBJ1-2; possibly TRBD1 for D (6 bases). The CDR3 covers 15 residues. From germline, CDR1 is SGHRS and CDR2 YFSETQ. The germline V and J ends were trimmed by 2 bases and 4 bases, with 15 bases remaining between them. The CDR3, as DNA: TGCGCCAGCAGCTTAGGGGGATCCGGAAGCTATGGCTACACCTTC. Amino acid sequence: CASSLGGSGSYGYTF. Using reference TRBV5-1 and TRBJ1-2 for the parts outside the CDR3, the full variable domain is KAGVTQTPRYLIKTRGQQVTLSCSPISGHRSVSWYQQTPGQGLQFLFEYFSETQRNKGNFPGRFSGRQFSNSRSEMNVSTLELGDSALYLCASSLGGSGSYGYTFGSGTRLTVV.

This clone was seen just once. The same CDR3 also results from other DNA sequences found in this sample. This sequence joins TRBV18 and TRBJ2-7, with 7 nucleotides matching TRBD2. The CDR3 is 15 residues long. The ends lost 1 base at V and 5 bases at J; junction bases unmatched: 8. Germline CDR1 KGHSH, CDR2 LQKENI. As DNA, the CDR3 is TGTGCCAGCTCACCACGGGGGGAGGGCCTCGACGAGCAGTACTTC. Its protein is CASSPRGEGLDEQYF.

The rearrangement joins TRBV5-1 to TRBJ2-7, with D possibly TRBD2 on 5 matching bases. This CDR3 region has 15 residues. CDR1 and CDR2 (germline): SGHRS, YFSETQ. Trimming removed 3 bases at V and 6 bases at J, with 19 bases between. CDR3 in amino acids: CASSYFGLTPGEQYF. DNA of the CDR3: TGCGCCAGCAGCTATTTTGGACTCACCCCAGGCGAGCAGTACTTC.

This clone came up many times. This sequence joins TRBV11-2 and TRBJ2-5; D not certain. This CDR3 contains 13 residues. Trimming left V 0 bases short and J 9 bases short, with 11 bases between. Per the germline V gene, CDR1 is SGHAT and CDR2 is FQNNGV. The CDR3 sequence: CASSLDGLLAQYF. The CDR3 nucleotides are TGTGCCAGCAGCTTAGACGGGCTCCTGGCCCAGTACTTC.

The chain couples TRBV19 to TRBJ1-2; tentative D call: TRBD1 (5 bases). Trimming left V 6 bases short and J 0 bases short, with 20 bases between. Germline CDR1 LNHDA, CDR2 SQIVND (reference sequence). This CDR3 comprises 17 residues. The CDR3 loop is CASSPSWGRVANYGYTF. Written as DNA, the CDR3 is TGTGCCAGTAGCCCATCCTGGGGCAGGGTAGCTAACTATGGCTACACCTTC. Supplemented by reference TRBV19 and TRBJ1-2, the full variable domain reads DGGITQSPKYLFRKEGQNVTLSCEQNLNHDAMYWYRQDPGQGLRLIYYSQIVNDFQKGDIAEGYSVSREKKESFPLTVTSAQKNPTAFYLCASSPSWGRVANYGYTFGSGTRLTVV.

V gene TRBV30 combines with J gene TRBJ2-7; D call uncertain. The V gene's germline CDR1 is GTSNPN and CDR2 SVGIG (reference sequence). CDR3 length: 14 amino acids. Trimming pared 2 bases from V and 4 bases from J, leaving 15 bases between. CDR3 residues: CAWSNLGSSYEQYF. The CDR3 coding sequence is TGTGCCTGGAGTAACCTAGGGTCTTCTTACGAGCAGTACTTC.

This clone showed up just a few times. The V call is TRBV9, the J call TRBJ2-7, with TRBD1 matching 7 bases. In germline, CDR1 is SGDLS, CDR2 YYNGEE. With V trimmed by 0 bases and J by 3 bases, 6 bases remained unmatched. The CDR3 sequence is 15 residues long. CDR3 amino acids: CASSVGPGQYYEQYF. The CDR3 bases are TGTGCCAGCAGCGTAGGACCGGGACAGTACTACGAGCAGTACTTC.

The V call is TRBV2, the J call TRBJ1-5, with TRBD1 matching over 7 bases. J gave up 4 bases and V 6 bases, and 9 bases lay outside the gene matches. Germline V gene lookup returns CDR1 SNHLY and CDR2 FYNNEI. CDR3 length equals 15 residues. The chain's CDR3 is CASSSRNRGNQPQHF. DNA of the CDR3: TGTGCCAGCAGCTCTCGAAACAGGGGAAATCAGCCCCAGCATTTT.

This clone was counted a single time. This chain connects TRBV6-1 to TRBJ2-1; 8 nucleotides align to TRBD2. The CDR3 loop spans 14 amino acids. Germline-derived CDR1 and CDR2 are MNHNS and SASEGT. V dropped 2 bases and J dropped 7; count of bases not matched to a gene: 4. CDR3 bases: TGTGCCAGCAGTGAACGCGGGGGGCGGAATGAGCAGTTCTTC. Translated, it gives CASSERGGRNEQFF.

The chain has TRBV7-8 and TRBJ2-3; 7 bases fit TRBD2. The junction had 8 bases not matched to a gene; V was cut back by 3 bases and J by 2 bases. Germline V gene sequence: CDR1 SGHVS, CDR2 FQNEAQ. There are 16 residues in the CDR3. Here the CDR3 DNA reads TGTGCCAGCAGCTTTCGACCTAGCGGCAACACAGATACGCAGTATTTT. As protein: CASSFRPSGNTDTQYF.

V is TRBV29-1 and J is TRBJ1-2; D is undetermined. V gave up 3 bases and J gave up 4 bases, with 15 bases separating them. The CDR3 totals 14 residues. Germline CDR1 reads SQVTM; CDR2 reads ANQGSEA. The CDR3 DNA follows: TGCAGCGTTGATCTTTACCGAAGCCTCTATGGCTACACCTTC. Encoded protein: CSVDLYRSLYGYTF.

The V and J genes are TRBV11-2 and TRBJ1-2; 10 bases line up with TRBD1. Trimming took 1 base from V and 8 from J; bases not matched to a gene: 10. This CDR3 has 16 amino acids. The germline V gene encodes CDR1 SGHAT and CDR2 FQNNGV. CDR3: CASSLGVTGGAEGYTF. The CDR3 region has the DNA TGTGCCAGCAGCTTAGGGGTGACAGGGGGCGCGGAGGGCTACACCTTC.

This clone was recorded only once. The V call is TRBV4-1, the J call TRBJ2-2; 9 bases are shared with TRBD1. V lost 4 bases, J lost 5 bases, and 5 bases stayed unmatched. The V gene's germline CDR1 is MGHRA and CDR2 YSYEKL. The CDR3 runs to 15 residues. CDR3 in amino acids: CASSPGDRVTGELFF. DNA for the CDR3: TGCGCCAGCAGCCCCGGGGACAGGGTGACCGGGGAGCTGTTTTTT.

This chain uses TRBV7-3 with TRBJ2-7; possible D gene TRBD1, 6 bases. The ends were cut back, 1 base at V and 2 bases at J, with 9 bases in the middle. CDR3 length equals 14 residues. Looked up from germline, CDR1 is SGHTA and CDR2 is FQGTGA. Here the CDR3 DNA reads TGTGCCAGCAGCTTAAGAGGGGACACCTACGAGCAGTACTTC. It codes for CASSLRGDTYEQYF. Supplemented by reference TRBV7-3 and TRBJ2-7, the full variable domain reads GAGVSQTPSNKVTEKGKYVELRCDPISGHTALYWYRQSLGQGPEFLIYFQGTGAADDSGLPNDRFFAVRPEGSVSTLKIQRTERGDSAVYLCASSLRGDTYEQYFGPGTRLTVT.

This clone was detected many times. The CDR3 DNA sequence: TGTGCCAGCAGCCCGGTTCCCTACTACGAGCAGTACTTC. The encoded protein is CASSPVPYYEQYF. The chain recombines TRBV27 with TRBJ2-7; D is undetermined. The ends were cut back, 6 bases at V and 3 bases at J, with 12 bases in the middle. Germline loops: CDR1 MNHEY, CDR2 SMNVEV (reference sequence). The CDR3 has 13 residues.

V gene TRBV21-1 combines with J gene TRBJ2-7; TRBD1 reflects the table's D call only, with no check against the DNA. TRBV21-1 has pseudogene status. There are 12 residues in the CDR3. The CDR3 here is CASSKVSYEQYF. The DNA of the CDR3 is TGTGCCAGCAGCAAAGTCAGCTACGAGCAGTACTTC.

The chain couples TRBV10-3 to TRBJ2-1, with D possibly TRBD1 on 6 matching bases. Trimming shortened V by 6 bases and J by 3 bases, and 9 bases separated the two germline ends. CDR1 is ENHRY, CDR2 SYGVKD, per germline. The CDR3 is 13 residues long. The CDR3 nucleotides are TGTGCCATCAGGCAGGGGTTCTACAATGAGCAGTTCTTC. It codes for CAIRQGFYNEQFF.

The gene calls are TRBV5-4 and TRBJ2-3, with a weak D call TRBD2 (5 bases). Looked up from germline, CDR1 is SGHNT and CDR2 is YYREEE (reference sequence). There are 13 residues in the CDR3. Deletions cut 4 bases from V and 3 bases from J, with 9 bases between. CDR3 in amino acids: CASSRTFTDTQYF. In DNA, the CDR3 is TGTGCCAGCAGCAGGACTTTTACAGATACGCAGTATTTT. The full variable domain, completed using reference TRBV5-4 and TRBJ2-3, is ETGVTQSPTHLIKTRGQQVTLRCSSQSGHNTVSWYQQALGQGPQFIFQYYREEENGRGNFPPRFSGLQFPNYSSELNVNALELDDSALYLCASSRTFTDTQYFGPGTRLTVL.

The chain carries TRBV2 and TRBJ1-5; D might be TRBD1 (5 bases). The CDR3 is 14 residues long. Trimming pared 4 bases from V and 6 bases from J, leaving 13 bases between. Germline V gene data show CDR1 as SNHLY and CDR2 as FYNNEI. DNA of the CDR3: TGTGCCAGCAGTGTGTCGAGGGGAGGTCAGCCCCAGCATTTT. This codes for CASSVSRGGQPQHF.

This clone was observed a handful of times. This sequence joins TRBV4-2 and TRBJ2-7; D gene uncertain. This CDR3 comprises 15 residues. V was clipped by 0 bases and J by 3 bases, with 12 bases between them. Germline V gives CDR1 LGHNA, CDR2 YNFKEQ. In nucleotides, the CDR3 is TGTGCCAGCAGCCAAGATCGGCAACCGGTCTACGAGCAGTACTTC. Protein product: CASSQDRQPVYEQYF.

This clone was observed a handful of times. V usage is TRBV13 and J usage is TRBJ2-7; D is uncertain. Germline V gene lookup returns CDR1 PRHDT and CDR2 FYEKMQ (reference sequence). The V gene lost 1 base and the J gene lost 5 bases, with 9 bases spanning the gap. The CDR3 runs 13 residues. CDR3: CASSLAPYHEQYF. For the CDR3, the DNA is TGTGCCAGCAGCTTAGCCCCTTACCACGAGCAGTACTTC.

The rearrangement joins TRBV5-4 to TRBJ1-2; no clear D. Per germline, CDR1 SGHNT and CDR2 YYREEE (reference sequence). This CDR3 has 15 amino acids. V lost 4 bases to trimming and J lost 1 base, with 14 bases between them. The CDR3 is CASSRGRSNNYGYTF. The CDR3 DNA follows: TGTGCCAGCAGCCGTGGACGGAGCAATAACTATGGCTACACCTTC. The whole variable domain, remainder taken from reference TRBV5-4 and TRBJ1-2, is ETGVTQSPTHLIKTRGQQVTLRCSSQSGHNTVSWYQQALGQGPQFIFQYYREEENGRGNFPPRFSGLQFPNYSSELNVNALELDDSALYLCASSRGRSNNYGYTFGSGTRLTVV.

J is TRBJ1-5 and V is TRBV19; a weak D match, TRBD1 (6 bases). Germline-derived CDR1 and CDR2 are LNHDA and SQIVND (reference sequence). Trimming took 5 bases from V and 0 from J, leaving 8 bases between them. The length of the CDR3 is 14 residues. CDR3 sequence reads: CASSSTGSNQPQHF. In DNA, the CDR3 is TGTGCCAGTAGTTCGACAGGTAGCAATCAGCCCCAGCATTTT.

This clone showed up just once. This same CDR3 is encoded by further DNA sequences in the sample. This chain uses TRBV28 with TRBJ2-7; 8 bases line up with TRBD1. Germline V lookup: CDR1 MDHEN, CDR2 SYDVKM. The J segment lost 0 bases and the V segment lost 2 bases, leaving 3 bases of the junction unmatched. This CDR3 spans 15 amino acids. The CDR3 region has the DNA TGTGCCAGCAGTTTAGGCGGGACAGGCTCCTACGAGCAGTACTTC. This encodes CASSLGGTGSYEQYF.

The V and J genes are TRBV5-4 and TRBJ2-5; 10 bases match TRBD2. CDR1 SGHNT and CDR2 YYREEE come from the germline V gene (reference sequence). The CDR3 length is 17 residues. The junction had 14 bases not matched to a gene; V was cut back by 4 bases and J by 5 bases. CDR3 sequence: CASSHTGSGRAGETQYF. CDR3 coding DNA: TGTGCCAGCAGCCACACAGGCAGCGGGAGGGCCGGCGAGACCCAGTACTTC.

The table lists this clone with a few counts. This chain uses TRBV7-2 with TRBJ1-2; D gene unclear. The CDR3 covers 12 residues. Germline-derived CDR1 and CDR2 are SGHTA and FQGNSA. V lost 5 bases to trimming and J lost 4 bases, with 8 bases between them. Here the CDR3 reads CASSPDGYGYTF. The CDR3 DNA reads as TGTGCCAGCAGCCCGGACGGCTATGGCTACACCTTC.

The rearrangement joins TRBV28 to TRBJ2-1; weak D call: TRBD1 (5 bases). The CDR3 runs to 11 residues. Trimming left V 8 bases short and J 9 bases short, with 11 bases between. Germline V gene sequence: CDR1 MDHEN, CDR2 SYDVKM. The CDR3 bases are TGTGCCAGCTCGACAGAGGTTGAGCAGTTCTTC. This translates into CASSTEVEQFF.

CDR3 residues: CASNDRDARNYGYTF. Written as DNA, the CDR3 is TGTGCCAGCAACGACCGGGACGCACGTAACTATGGCTACACCTTC. The J gene is TRBJ1-2, the V gene TRBV28, with a possible D match to TRBD1 (5 bases). Germline CDR1 MDHEN, CDR2 SYDVKM. Trimming took 7 bases from V and 1 from J, leaving 16 bases between them. The CDR3 has 15 amino acids.

This sequence joins TRBV4-1 and TRBJ1-2; no reliable D call. Germline values: CDR1 MGHRA, CDR2 YSYEKL. Trimming took off 5 bases at V and 2 bases at J, with 9 bases between the two ends. This CDR3 contains 13 residues. CDR3 in DNA: TGCGCCAGCAGCTGGGGAGGGAACTATGGCTACACCTTC. This translates into CASSWGGNYGYTF.

As concerns this clone: Distinct nucleotide sequences in the sample also encode this CDR3. This chain links TRBV6-1 with TRBJ1-2; D is ambiguous. The CDR3 consists of 11 residues. Trimming pared 4 bases from V and 2 bases from J, leaving 2 bases between. The germline CDR1 and CDR2 sequences are MNHNS and SASEGT. The CDR3 DNA follows: TGTGCCAGCAGTGCCAACTATGGCTACACCTTC. Translated, it gives CASSANYGYTF.

The chain joins TRBV30 to TRBJ2-1; D unclear. Germline CDR1 GTSNPN, CDR2 SVGIG (reference sequence). CDR3 length equals 10 residues. V was shortened by 1 base and J by 9 bases, with 4 bases between the two germline ends. The CDR3 protein is CAWSEIEQFF. The CDR3 DNA is TGTGCCTGGAGTGAAATTGAGCAGTTCTTC.

V and J are TRBV5-1 and TRBJ2-1; 8 bases map to TRBD2. The germline V gene has CDR1 SGHRS and CDR2 YFSETQ. The CDR3 is 17 residues long. The J segment lost 7 bases and the V segment lost 2 bases, leaving 14 bases of the junction unmatched. The CDR3 spells CASSFRGVAGSPNEQFF. The CDR3 bases are TGCGCCAGCAGCTTCCGAGGGGTAGCGGGGTCCCCGAATGAGCAGTTCTTC. Full variable domain (remainder filled in from reference TRBV5-1 and TRBJ2-1): KAGVTQTPRYLIKTRGQQVTLSCSPISGHRSVSWYQQTPGQGLQFLFEYFSETQRNKGNFPGRFSGRQFSNSRSEMNVSTLELGDSALYLCASSFRGVAGSPNEQFFGPGTRLTVL.